One sample yielded the 22 T cell receptor beta chains listed below, sequenced in a study of shared clonotypes between healthy human individuals. This table comes from immunoSEQ multiplex PCR, and its TCRdb copy is limited to in-frame clones, with some not included. Among approximately 2.3 million clones listed, 85% to 95% were seen once. The sequencing input was naive CD4+ T cells from PBMCs. The subset: CD45RA+ positively selected. Source of these receptors: a man aged 18 to 30 in good health. Some clones in this sample may be carry-over from other donors' samples.

The V call is TRBV15, the J call TRBJ1-1; D possibly corresponds to TRBD1 (5 bases). This CDR3 spans 13 amino acids. V shed 5 bases and J shed 0 bases, with 7 bases lying between them. The germline V gene has CDR1 LNHNV and CDR2 YYDKDF (reference sequence). CDR3: CATSGGLNTEAFF. The CDR3 DNA sequence: TGTGCCACCAGCGGGGGACTGAACACTGAAGCTTTCTTT.

As regards this clone: The same CDR3 is also encoded by other DNA sequences in this sample. V and J are TRBV19 and TRBJ2-7; 7 nucleotides match TRBD1. In germline, CDR1 is LNHDA, CDR2 SQIVND (reference sequence). With V trimmed by 5 bases and J by 0 bases, 7 bases remained unmatched. The CDR3 runs to 15 residues. The CDR3 sequence is CASSDPGTVSYEQYF. For the CDR3, the DNA is TGTGCCAGTAGTGACCCCGGGACAGTCTCCTACGAGCAGTACTTC.

This clone has just a few counts. The CDR3 reads CASRVELLNTEAFF. The CDR3 DNA is TGTGCCAGCAGGGTGGAGCTCCTTAACACTGAAGCTTTCTTT. This chain uses TRBV6-1 with TRBJ1-1, with D hard to call. Trimming removed 6 bases from V and 2 bases from J, with 13 bases in between. Germline V gene data show CDR1 as MNHNS and CDR2 as SASEGT. This CDR3 region has 14 residues.

The chain couples TRBV30 to TRBJ2-1; D gene unclear. The germline gives CDR1 GTSNPN, CDR2 SVGIG (reference sequence). V was cut by 2 bases and J by 2 bases, with 10 bases left in between. CDR3 length: 14 amino acids. DNA for the CDR3: TGTGCCTGGAGTCGTTCCGTTACCTACAATGAGCAGTTCTTC. Encoded protein: CAWSRSVTYNEQFF.

The chain combines TRBV5-1 with TRBJ1-2, with D perhaps matching TRBD1 (5 bases). This CDR3 has 13 residues. Germline V gene data show CDR1 as SGHRS and CDR2 as YFSETQ. Deletions cut 4 bases from V and 3 bases from J, with 10 bases between. The CDR3 nucleotides are TGCGCCAGCAGCAGCGGGACGGACTATGGCTACACCTTC. This translates into CASSSGTDYGYTF. Using reference TRBV5-1 and TRBJ1-2 for the parts outside the CDR3, the full variable domain is KAGVTQTPRYLIKTRGQQVTLSCSPISGHRSVSWYQQTPGQGLQFLFEYFSETQRNKGNFPGRFSGRQFSNSRSEMNVSTLELGDSALYLCASSSGTDYGYTFGSGTRLTVV.

This clone was picked up a small number of times. V is TRBV2 and J is TRBJ2-5; D ambiguous. CDR1 and CDR2 (germline): SNHLY, FYNNEI. The V and J ends lost 7 bases and 2 bases respectively, with 5 bases between them. This CDR3 has 11 amino acids. CDR3 in DNA: TGTGCCAGCATGCTACAAGAGACCCAGTACTTC. Its translation: CASMLQETQYF.

The J gene is TRBJ2-6, the V gene TRBV11-1, with D possibly being TRBD2 (5 bases). Trimming took off 1 base at V and 8 bases at J, with 9 bases between the two ends. Per germline, CDR1 SGHAT and CDR2 FQDESV (reference sequence). The CDR3 is 14 residues long. The CDR3, as DNA: TGTGCCAGCAGCTTAGTCACGGGAACCAACGTCCTGACTTTC. Amino acids: CASSLVTGTNVLTF.

The J gene is TRBJ2-2, the V gene TRBV5-1; TRBD2 matches 7 bases. In germline, CDR1 is SGHRS, CDR2 YFSETQ. After removal of 4 bases from V and 6 bases from J, the junction contained 9 bases not matched to a gene. The length of the CDR3 is 15 residues. Here the CDR3 reads CASSPGGSLSGELFF. In DNA, the CDR3 is TGCGCCAGCAGCCCAGGCGGGAGTTTGTCCGGGGAGCTGTTTTTT.

A remark on this clone: The sample contains more than one DNA sequence encoding this CDR3. The chain uses TRBV7-2 and TRBJ2-7; TRBD2 matches at 7 bases. J was trimmed by 2 bases and V by 1 base; bases with no gene match: 5. CDR3 length: 15 amino acids. Germline assignment: CDR1 SGHTA and CDR2 FQGNSA. DNA for the CDR3: TGTGCCAGCAGCTTAGGTCTAGCGGATACCTACGAGCAGTACTTC. Translating it yields CASSLGLADTYEQYF.

The chain joins TRBV6-6 to TRBJ2-7; 10 bases map to TRBD1. This CDR3 is built from 15 residues. Trimming at V came to 5 bases and at J to 5 bases, leaving 9 bases not matched to a gene. Germline V gene data show CDR1 as MNHNY and CDR2 as SVGAGI (reference sequence). In nucleotides, the CDR3 is TGTGCCAGCAGTCTTGGACAGGGGGGACTTGACGAGCAGTACTTC. This codes for CASSLGQGGLDEQYF.

This chain uses TRBV4-1 with TRBJ2-7; D is unclear. Trimming stripped 1 base from V and 3 bases from J, with 16 bases between. There are 16 residues in the CDR3. CDR1 and CDR2 (germline): MGHRA, YSYEKL. In DNA form, the CDR3 reads TGCGCCAGCAGCCAAGCTGGACGGAGAAATCTCTACGAGCAGTACTTC. Protein product: CASSQAGRRNLYEQYF.

The genes are TRBV11-3 and TRBJ2-2, with D tentatively TRBD1 or TRBD2 (6 bases each). CDR1 SGHNT and CDR2 YENEEA come from the germline V gene. The CDR3 is made up of 13 amino acids. V was shortened by 5 bases and J by 5 bases, with 9 bases between the two germline ends. As DNA, the CDR3 is TGTGCCAGCAGCGGGGGGCGAACCGGGGAGCTGTTTTTT. Translating gives CASSGGRTGELFF.

The rearrangement joins TRBV30 to TRBJ2-5; perhaps TRBD1 as D (6 bases). Germline V gives CDR1 GTSNPN, CDR2 SVGIG (reference sequence). This CDR3 spans 13 amino acids. The germline V and J ends were trimmed by 4 bases and 2 bases, with 11 bases remaining between them. The CDR3 here is CAWNRVGQETQYF. The CDR3 nucleotides are TGTGCCTGGAACAGGGTAGGGCAAGAGACCCAGTACTTC.

The chain couples TRBV6-1 to TRBJ1-3; no firm D call. CDR1 and CDR2 from the germline V gene are MNHNS and SASEGT. V was cut by 2 bases and J by 4 bases, with 15 bases left in between. This CDR3 is 16 amino acids long. CDR3 DNA sequence: TGTGCCAGCAGTGAACCAGGAGGTCTGGGCGGAAACACCATATATTTT. This codes for CASSEPGGLGGNTIYF.

This chain joins TRBV19 and TRBJ1-3, with TRBD1 matching 8 bases. Unmatched junction bases numbered 6, after V lost 6 bases and J lost 2 bases. CDR1 is LNHDA and CDR2 is SQIVND in the germline V gene (reference sequence). This CDR3 contains 15 residues. The CDR3 DNA follows: TGTGCCAGTAGCCCCATGACAGGGGCTGGAAACACCATATATTTT. Translation: CASSPMTGAGNTIYF. The variable domain in full, completed from reference TRBV19 and TRBJ1-3, reads DGGITQSPKYLFRKEGQNVTLSCEQNLNHDAMYWYRQDPGQGLRLIYYSQIVNDFQKGDIAEGYSVSREKKESFPLTVTSAQKNPTAFYLCASSPMTGAGNTIYFGEGSWLTVV.

This sequence joins TRBV5-1 and TRBJ2-7; 9 nucleotides line up with TRBD2. This CDR3 spans 14 amino acids. V lost 4 bases and J lost 9; bases outside the gene matches: 11. In germline, CDR1 is SGHRS, CDR2 YFSETQ. CDR3: CASSPGLAGAPQYF. CDR3 nucleotide sequence: TGCGCCAGCAGCCCAGGGTTAGCGGGAGCACCGCAGTACTTC.

This chain connects TRBV28 to TRBJ2-6; TRBD1 might be the D (6 bases). Trimming shortened V by 2 bases and J by 4 bases, and 18 bases separated the two germline ends. Germline V gives CDR1 MDHEN, CDR2 SYDVKM. The CDR3 extends over 18 amino acids. CDR3 sequence reads: CASSLGQRTLLGANVLTF. The CDR3 DNA reads as TGTGCCAGCAGTTTAGGACAGCGAACGTTATTGGGGGCCAACGTCCTGACTTTC.

This rearrangement joins TRBV7-3 to TRBJ2-3; 10 bases agree with TRBD1. Germline-derived CDR1 and CDR2 are SGHTA and FQGTGA. The junction had 7 bases not matched to a gene; V was cut back by 2 bases and J by 5 bases. The CDR3 has 16 residues. The CDR3 loop is CASSLLGQGVGDTQYF. In nucleotides, the CDR3 is TGTGCCAGCAGCTTACTTGGACAGGGGGTTGGAGATACGCAGTATTTT.

A remark on this clone: At the DNA level, this CDR3 is encoded by other sequences in the same sample as well. The rearrangement uses TRBV2 and TRBJ2-7; no clear D. The germline V and J ends were trimmed by 5 bases and 3 bases, with 5 bases remaining between them. Germline CDR1 reads SNHLY; CDR2 reads FYNNEI. The CDR3 consists of 11 residues. The chain's CDR3 is CASSRSYEQYF. The CDR3 DNA reads TGTGCCAGCAGTAGGAGCTACGAGCAGTACTTC.

This chain uses TRBV5-1 with TRBJ2-1, with TRBD1 as a possible D gene (6 bases). Germline CDR1 reads SGHRS; CDR2 reads YFSETQ. The CDR3 consists of 17 residues. The ends were cut back, 0 bases at V and 3 bases at J, with 16 bases in the middle. CDR3 DNA sequence: TGCGCCAGCAGCTTGGCTCCGGAGACAGGACTCTACAATGAGCAGTTCTTC. It yields the protein CASSLAPETGLYNEQFF.

J is TRBJ2-5 and V is TRBV6-1; D is uncertain. The germline V gene has CDR1 MNHNS and CDR2 SASEGT. V lost 6 bases and J 2 bases, leaving 13 bases between the germline ends. The CDR3 sequence is 14 residues long. DNA for the CDR3: TGTGCCAGCAGCCCCGTGGGTCCGCAAGAGACCCAGTACTTC. Translation gives CASSPVGPQETQYF.

CDR3 region: CASSPNSLGASYEQYF. Written as DNA, the CDR3 is TGTGCCAGCTCACCGAATTCCCTAGGCGCCTCCTACGAGCAGTACTTC. The chain joins TRBV18 to TRBJ2-7; D not certain. CDR1 is KGHSH, CDR2 LQKENI, per germline. V was pared by 3 bases and J by 0 bases, with 15 bases between. CDR3 size: 16 residues.